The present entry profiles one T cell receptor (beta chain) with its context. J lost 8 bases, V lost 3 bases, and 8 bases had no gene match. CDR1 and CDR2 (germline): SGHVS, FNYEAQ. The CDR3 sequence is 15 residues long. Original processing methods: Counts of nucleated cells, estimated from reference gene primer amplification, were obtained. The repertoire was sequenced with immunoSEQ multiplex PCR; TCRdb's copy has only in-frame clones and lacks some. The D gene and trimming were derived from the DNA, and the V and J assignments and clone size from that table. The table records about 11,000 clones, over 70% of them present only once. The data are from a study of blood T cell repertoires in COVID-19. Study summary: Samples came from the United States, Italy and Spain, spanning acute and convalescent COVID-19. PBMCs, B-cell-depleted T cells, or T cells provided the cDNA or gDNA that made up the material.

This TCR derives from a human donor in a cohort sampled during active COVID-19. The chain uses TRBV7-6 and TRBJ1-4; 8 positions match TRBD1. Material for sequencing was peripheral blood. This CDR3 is CASSFLRGQGEKLFF. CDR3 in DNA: TGTGCCAGCAGCTTCCTCAGGGGGCAAGGCGAAAAACTGTTTTTT.